The rows below give T cell receptor beta chains drawn from one sample of a study of T cell changes during pregnancy in multiple sclerosis. Libraries were prepared by immunoSEQ multiplex PCR; TCRdb keeps only in-frame clonotypes and omits some of them. The sample shows over 40,000 clones, approximately 88% of them seen only once. The sequences come from peripheral blood, collected in the first trimester of pregnancy. The receptor source for this set is a female donor in good health, enrolled as a control in a pregnancy study. Each CDR3 is given with its conserved first and last residue. Fields, in order: clone size, V gene, D gene, J gene, CDR3 protein, CDR3 DNA. The D gene is left open where the match is weak. The size of a clone is reported for some rows only, either as once, few or many, or as a class for expanded clones.

>once|TRBV6-6|.|TRBJ1-4
CASSYALGEKLFF
TGTGCCAGCAGTTACGCCCTCGGGGAAAAACTGTTTTTT
>.|TRBV7-3|TRBD2|TRBJ2-1
CASSLKASGGRLGDEQFF
TGTGCCAGCAGCTTAAAGGCTAGCGGGGGGCGTCTAGGGGATGAGCAGTTCTTC
>.|TRBV10-3|TRBD1|TRBJ1-1
CAINTGAGGTEAFF
TGTGCCATCAACACAGGGGCTGGGGGCACTGAAGCTTTCTTT
>.|TRBV28|TRBD1|TRBJ1-1
CASSLQGRKNTEAFF
TGTGCCAGCAGCCTACAGGGGAGGAAGAACACTGAAGCTTTCTTT
>many|TRBV27|.|TRBJ1-2
CASSFEGNYGYTF
TGTGCCAGCAGTTTTGAGGGAAACTATGGCTACACCTTC
>.|TRBV4-1|TRBD1|TRBJ2-7
CASSQGSQGAYEQYF
TGCGCCAGCAGCCAAGGGAGCCAGGGGGCTTACGAGCAGTACTTC
>.|TRBV7-9|.|TRBJ2-5
CASSLAGRAYQETQYF
TGTGCCAGCAGCTTGGCCGGCAGGGCGTACCAAGAGACCCAGTACTTC
>.|TRBV18|TRBD1|TRBJ2-7
CASSLGTGSDEQYF
TGTGCCAGCTCACTCGGGACAGGGTCGGACGAGCAGTACTTC
>.|TRBV27|.|TRBJ1-2
CASSFVDTASISYGYTF
TGTGCCAGCAGTTTTGTGGACACTGCTTCTATTTCCTATGGCTACACCTTC
>.|TRBV5-6|.|TRBJ2-1
CASSSPVAVLSYNEQFF
TGTGCCAGCAGCTCCCCGGTAGCGGTCCTATCCTACAATGAGCAGTTCTTC
>once|TRBV6-6|TRBD1|TRBJ1-1
CASSLGGQGNTEAFF
TGTGCCAGCAGCCTAGGGGGACAGGGGAACACTGAAGCTTTCTTT
>.|TRBV11-3|.|TRBJ2-1
CASSLEGRRAYNEQFF
TGTGCCAGCAGCTTAGAGGGGCGGAGGGCCTACAATGAGCAGTTCTTC
>.|TRBV4-3|TRBD2|TRBJ2-1
CASSQDYGVRGGLYNEQFF
TGCGCCAGCAGCCAAGATTATGGGGTACGGGGGGGCCTCTACAATGAGCAGTTCTTC
>.|TRBV7-3|.|TRBJ2-1
CASSWMGRYNEQFF
TGTGCCAGCAGCTGGATGGGGCGTTACAATGAGCAGTTCTTC
>.|TRBV15|.|TRBJ1-3
CATSRDPHRASSGNTIYF
TGTGCCACCAGCAGAGATCCCCACAGAGCTTCCTCTGGAAACACCATATATTTT
>.|TRBV28|TRBD2|TRBJ2-3
CASSVAGSTDTQYF
TGTGCCAGCAGTGTAGCGGGTAGCACAGATACGCAGTATTTT
>.|TRBV29-1|TRBD2|TRBJ2-2
CSVSRTSGENTGELFF
TGCAGCGTTTCCCGGACTAGCGGAGAGAACACCGGGGAGCTGTTTTTT
>once|TRBV7-2|.|TRBJ1-6
CASSRQSSYNSPLHF
TGTGCCAGCAGCCGACAGAGCTCCTATAATTCACCCCTCCACTTT
>once|TRBV6-6|TRBD2|TRBJ2-2
CASSREDINTGELFF
TGTGCCAGCAGCCGGGAGGACATCAACACCGGGGAGCTGTTTTTT
>.|TRBV15|TRBD2|TRBJ2-2
CATSSVLGLASTGELFF
TGTGCCACCAGCAGTGTCTTGGGACTAGCGAGCACCGGGGAGCTGTTTTTT
>.|TRBV15|TRBD1|TRBJ1-2
CATSRDKAGGNYGYTF
TGTGCCACCAGCAGAGATAAGGCAGGGGGCAACTATGGCTACACCTTC
>.|TRBV4-3|.|TRBJ1-1
CASSQEANTEAFF
TGCGCCAGCAGCCAAGAAGCGAACACTGAAGCTTTCTTT
>.|TRBV7-9|.|TRBJ2-7
CASSAPGNSEQYF
TGTGCCAGCAGCGCGCCCGGGAACAGCGAGCAGTACTTC
>.|TRBV28|.|TRBJ2-5
CASSSLGNRGGIGETQYF
TGTGCCAGCAGTTCCCTCGGAAACAGGGGGGGGATTGGAGAGACCCAGTACTTC
>.|TRBV19|TRBD1|TRBJ1-2
CASSWLEGAPHGYTF
TGTGCCAGTAGTTGGCTCGAGGGGGCCCCTCATGGCTACACCTTC
>few|TRBV7-9|TRBD1|TRBJ1-1
CASSSGTGLPEAFF
TGTGCCAGCAGCTCCGGGACAGGCTTACCTGAAGCTTTCTTT
>.|TRBV7-2|.|TRBJ2-1
CASSLALAGSGYNEQFF
TGTGCCAGCAGCTTAGCGCTCGCGGGATCGGGCTACAATGAGCAGTTCTTC
>.|TRBV5-6|.|TRBJ2-7
CASSLPTDPENSYEQYF
TGTGCCAGCAGTTTACCGACAGACCCGGAGAACTCCTACGAGCAGTACTTC
>.|TRBV15|.|TRBJ2-5
CATRRGAGETQYF
TGTGCCACCCGACGGGGGGCCGGTGAGACCCAGTACTTC
>.|TRBV5-1|TRBD1|TRBJ1-2
CASSLGQGGTNYGYTF
TGCGCCAGCAGCTTGGGACAGGGGGGTACGAACTATGGCTACACCTTC
>.|TRBV5-1|TRBD2|TRBJ2-2
CASMPARGLASTGELFF
TGCGCCAGCATGCCGGCCCGGGGACTAGCGTCCACCGGGGAGCTGTTTTTT
>.|TRBV7-9|TRBD1|TRBJ2-2
CASRSRDRGAGELFF
TGTGCCAGCAGAAGCCGGGACAGGGGGGCCGGGGAGCTGTTTTTT
>.|TRBV14|.|TRBJ2-5
CASSQDRRGRYETQYF
TGTGCCAGCAGCCAAGATCGGCGGGGGCGCTATGAGACCCAGTACTTC
>.|TRBV19|.|TRBJ1-1
CASRTLFPTGTPAFF
TGTGCCAGTAGAACTCTTTTTCCCACCGGGACACCGGCTTTCTTT
>.|TRBV5-1|.|TRBJ1-4
CASSLAERGKLFF
TGCGCCAGCAGCTTAGCCGAGAGAGGAAAACTGTTTTTT
>.|TRBV6-6|.|TRBJ2-3
CASSDEDSSTDTQYF
TGTGCCAGCAGTGACGAGGACAGTAGCACAGATACGCAGTATTTT
>.|TRBV30|.|TRBJ2-5
CAWSGGSTLIYQETQYF
TGTGCCTGGAGTGGAGGGTCTACATTAATCTACCAAGAGACCCAGTACTTC
>.|TRBV4-2|TRBD2|TRBJ2-3
CASSQELSGAPDTQYF
TGTGCCAGCAGCCAAGAGCTCAGCGGGGCCCCAGATACGCAGTATTTT
>.|TRBV5-6|TRBD2|TRBJ2-1
CASSPAGGYNEQFF
TGTGCCAGCAGCCCAGCGGGGGGCTACAATGAGCAGTTCTTC
>.|TRBV30|TRBD2|TRBJ2-7
CAWRTIAGGAYEQYF
TGTGCCTGGAGAACGATCGCGGGAGGGGCCTACGAGCAGTACTTC
>.|TRBV4-1|.|TRBJ1-5
CASSTRQSNQPQHF
TGCGCCAGCAGCACCCGACAGAGCAATCAGCCCCAGCATTTT
>.|TRBV7-2|TRBD1|TRBJ2-7
CASSPTYRQGDEQYF
TGTGCCAGCAGCCCGACTTATAGACAGGGCGACGAGCAGTACTTC
>.|TRBV27|.|TRBJ1-2
CASSPRDPGGYGYTF
TGTGCCAGCAGTCCTCGGGACCCCGGGGGCTATGGCTACACCTTC
>.|TRBV7-2|TRBD2|TRBJ2-7
CASSREGVYEQYF
TGTGCCAGCAGCCGGGAGGGGGTCTACGAGCAGTACTTC
>.|TRBV6-1|TRBD2|TRBJ2-2
CASSGIAGDDTGELFF
TGTGCCAGCAGTGGGATAGCGGGAGATGACACCGGGGAGCTGTTTTTT
>.|TRBV4-1|.|TRBJ1-1
CASSQETANTEAFF
TGCGCCAGCAGCCAAGAAACAGCGAACACTGAAGCTTTCTTT
>.|TRBV7-2|.|TRBJ1-6
CASSLGGQGLNSPLHF
TGTGCCAGCAGCTTAGGGGGCCAGGGGCTTAATTCACCCCTCCACTTT
>few|TRBV9|TRBD1|TRBJ1-1
CASSVGTGSEAFF
TGTGCCAGCAGCGTAGGGACAGGCAGTGAAGCTTTCTTT
>.|TRBV5-1|TRBD2|TRBJ2-3
CASHPFPSGGAGDTQYF
TGCGCCAGTCACCCGTTCCCGAGCGGGGGGGCCGGGGATACGCAGTATTTT
>.|TRBV18|.|TRBJ2-7
CASSVGVSYEQYF
TGTGCCAGCTCGGTAGGGGTATCCTACGAGCAGTACTTC
>once|TRBV6-5|.|TRBJ2-5
CASSYVVGGPSETQYF
TGTGCCAGCAGTTACGTCGTGGGGGGGCCCTCAGAGACCCAGTACTTC
>.|TRBV11-3|.|TRBJ2-2
CASSLDHRVTGELFF
TGTGCCAGCAGCTTAGACCACAGGGTAACCGGGGAGCTGTTTTTT